This T cell receptor beta chain originates from a study of identifying expanded T cells in peripheral blood. Assay used: immunoSEQ multiplex PCR; TCRdb lists only in-frame clones, some missing. The table has around 60,000 clones, around 83% seen once. The source material was blood. The receptor was derived from a person aged 18 to 69 in good health.

The CDR3 here is CASSLEGRVSYEQYF. CDR3 coding DNA: TGCGCCAGCAGCTTGGAGGGGCGGGTATCCTACGAGCAGTACTTC. The chain is built from TRBV5-1 and TRBJ2-7; D may correspond to TRBD1 or TRBD2 (5 bases each). Germline CDR1 is SGHRS and CDR2 is YFSETQ. The length of the CDR3 is 15 residues. The V end lost 0 bases, the J end lost 1 base, and 11 bases lay between the germline ends.